This paragraph reports one T cell receptor (beta chain). Its antigen is unidentified. These data come from a study of cytomegalovirus exposure and HLA in healthy donors. Study overall: In a later analysis, it was reported that the roughly 130 validation repertoires had been produced on the same platform as the 500 to 750 repertoires belonging to the first cohort. Study-wide points: A subsequent analysis found that TCR clusters from the first cohort also tended to co-occur in the 120 or so validation repertoires, with 90% to 95% of cluster scores above 0. Associated with cytomegalovirus, according to the listing, were around 170 TCR beta chains.

The protocol was immunoSEQ multiplex PCR, while the TCRdb copy is restricted to in-frame clones and leaves out a portion. Of about 140,000 clones listed, approximately 84% are singletons. Germline V lookup: CDR1 SGHAT, CDR2 FQNNGV. The CDR3 consists of 16 residues. The ends lost 1 base at V and 3 bases at J; junction bases unmatched: 8. The receptor's source is a woman younger than 45 in good health and CMV-seronegative. V gene TRBV11-2 combines with J gene TRBJ2-5; TRBD1 matches 7 bases. Sequencing was performed on PBMCs. CDR3 sequence: CASSLGGWDREETQYF. The CDR3 DNA reads as TGTGCCAGCAGCTTAGGTGGCTGGGACAGAGAAGAGACCCAGTACTTC.